This T cell receptor beta chain comes out of a study of cytomegalovirus exposure and HLA in healthy donors. This clone was seen just once. Its antigen is undetermined. Primers included in the PCR were 60 Vbeta and 13 Jbeta primers. The assay was immunoSEQ multiplex PCR, and TCRdb's table has in-frame clones only and misses some. The profile shows about 170,000 clones, roughly 81% of them singletons. Findings and limits, study-wide: Within an earlier analysis, most TCR beta V segments proved productive either about 90% or about 30% of the time. Highly shared sequence variants in one cluster were likely a sequencing artifact.

The germline gives CDR1 LNHNV, CDR2 YYDKDF (reference sequence). V lost 5 bases, J lost 9 bases, and 9 bases stayed unmatched. This CDR3 has 14 residues. The TCR comes from a man aged 25-40 years in good health and CMV-seropositive. The V and J genes are TRBV15 and TRBJ2-1; 8 bases align to TRBD1. Sequenced input: PBMCs. As DNA, the CDR3 is TGTGCCACCAGCCAGGGGGCAGGAAACGGTGAGCAGTTCTTC. Translation: CATSQGAGNGEQFF.